This T cell receptor (beta chain) was profiled in a study of blood T cells in healthy people across ages. Next came a second PCR, run for about 7 to 12 cycles, which used a sample-barcoded 5' primer along with a J-beta primer mix. TCRdb analysed the 5' RACE reads with MiXCR anew, one entry per CDR3 protein. Counted here are more than 900,000 distinct CDR3 sequences, 25% occurring once; the ten biggest clones make up less than 0.75%. The germline V gene encodes CDR1 LGHDT and CDR2 YNNKEL (reference sequence). V shed 5 bases and J shed 10 bases, with 12 bases lying between them. The CDR3 consists of 12 residues. Study findings and constraints: Investigators treated diversity estimates from one million T cells as underestimates.

For this clonotype: Antigen unknown.

These data were also reused for a study on T cells of mothers and their children. According to that study: The study recruited three healthy Caucasian mothers and their six children as donors.

The chain recombines TRBV3-1 with TRBJ2-1; no clear D gene. The receptor's source is a girl aged 2 to 10 in good health. The sample taken for sequencing was blood. Here the CDR3 reads CASSSPWGEQFF. CDR3 coding DNA: TGTGCCAGCAGCAGCCCGTGGGGAGAGCAGTTCTTC.